The 17 T cell receptor beta chains below were found in one sample sequenced in a study of T cell responses to AZD1222 COVID-19 vaccine. Measured with immunoSEQ multiplex PCR; TCRdb has only the in-frame clones, and not every one. The sample comprises about 85,000 clones, 88% of which are singletons, and 15% to 20% rests with the top ten. Source: peripheral blood, taken on day 0 of AZD1222 vaccination. The receptors were gathered from an adult in good health.

This clone was observed a handful of times. The chain recombines TRBV9 with TRBJ1-1; the D is unclear. The V gene lost 0 bases and the J gene lost 3 bases, with 6 bases spanning the gap. The CDR3 extends over 13 amino acids. Germline-derived CDR1 and CDR2 are SGDLS and YYNGEE. The CDR3 here is CASSVARDTEAFF. The CDR3 DNA follows: TGTGCCAGCAGCGTAGCCAGAGACACTGAAGCTTTCTTT.

CDR3 loop: CATSRVLGAGYGYTF. The CDR3 DNA reads TGTGCCACCAGCAGAGTCCTGGGGGCGGGCTATGGCTACACCTTC. The chain is built from TRBV15 and TRBJ1-2, with D perhaps TRBD1 (6 bases). Per germline, CDR1 LNHNV and CDR2 YYDKDF (reference sequence). Trimming cost V 1 base and J 4 bases, with 13 bases left between them. This CDR3 comprises 15 residues.

The J gene is TRBJ1-1, the V gene TRBV12-3 or TRBV12-4; the D is unclear. V lost 1 base to trimming and J lost 5 bases, with 5 bases between them. This CDR3 spans 12 amino acids. Written as DNA, the CDR3 is TGTGCCAGCAGTTTAGTAGGGACTGAAGCTTTCTTT. Protein: CASSLVGTEAFF.

The V gene is TRBV29-1, the J gene TRBJ1-2; no clear D gene. Germline V gene sequence: CDR1 SQVTM, CDR2 ANQGSEA. This CDR3 spans 12 amino acids. Trimming took 3 bases from V and 1 from J, leaving 6 bases between them. The CDR3 DNA follows: TGCAGCGTTGAGGGCCGTAACTATGGCTACACCTTC. This sequence encodes CSVEGRNYGYTF.

V usage is TRBV19 and J usage is TRBJ1-5; tentatively, D is TRBD1 (5 bases). This CDR3 region has 15 residues. CDR1 and CDR2 (germline): LNHDA, SQIVND (reference sequence). V dropped 4 bases and J dropped 4 bases, with 14 bases sitting between them. The CDR3 region has the DNA TGTGCCAGTAGTAACAGCGGGGGAAGGAATCAGCCCCAGCATTTT. The encoded protein is CASSNSGGRNQPQHF. The complete variable domain, with remaining parts taken from reference TRBV19 and TRBJ1-5, reads DGGITQSPKYLFRKEGQNVTLSCEQNLNHDAMYWYRQDPGQGLRLIYYSQIVNDFQKGDIAEGYSVSREKKESFPLTVTSAQKNPTAFYLCASSNSGGRNQPQHFGDGTRLSIL.

The chain recombines TRBV6-2 or TRBV6-3 with TRBJ2-7; D uncertain. Trimming took 0 bases from V and 6 from J, leaving 15 bases between them. CDR3 size: 15 residues. Germline V lookup: CDR1 MNHEY, CDR2 SVGEGT. The CDR3 bases are TGTGCCAGCAGTTACTCGCGAGGACGAACCGCCGAGCAGTACTTC. It specifies CASSYSRGRTAEQYF.

This chain joins TRBV29-1 and TRBJ2-7; 10 bases map to TRBD2. The CDR3 totals 11 residues. Germline V gene lookup returns CDR1 SQVTM and CDR2 ANQGSEA. J gave up 6 bases and V 5 bases, and 1 base lay outside the gene matches. CDR3 in DNA: TGCAGCGTTCGACTAGCGGGCGAGCAGTACTTC. Encoded protein: CSVRLAGEQYF.

The CDR3 nucleotides read TGTGCCAGCAGTTTGGGGCCGGACACTGAAGCTTTCTTT. Amino acids: CASSLGPDTEAFF. V and J are TRBV28 and TRBJ1-1; a weak D match, TRBD1 (5 bases). This CDR3 is 13 amino acids long. Per germline, CDR1 MDHEN and CDR2 SYDVKM. Trimming took off 3 bases at V and 3 bases at J, with 8 bases between the two ends.

The genes are TRBV19 and TRBJ2-7; 7 nucleotides line up with TRBD1. CDR1 LNHDA and CDR2 SQIVND come from the germline V gene (reference sequence). V trimming: 6 bases; J trimming: 7 bases; junction bases outside the gene matches: 15. The CDR3 runs 15 residues. The CDR3 is CASRGVRQGSKEQYF. CDR3 nucleotides: TGTGCCAGTAGAGGCGTAAGACAGGGAAGTAAAGAGCAGTACTTC.

This clone was seen a single time. V gene TRBV6-1 combines with J gene TRBJ1-5; tentatively, D is TRBD1 (6 bases). CDR3 length: 13 amino acids. V lost 2 bases and J 6 bases, leaving 8 bases between the germline ends. CDR1 MNHNS and CDR2 SASEGT come from the germline V gene. The CDR3 coding sequence is TGTGCCAGCAGTGAATTGGGGGCTCAGCCCCAGCATTTT. Its translation is CASSELGAQPQHF.

This clone is medium-sized in the sample. The genes are TRBV9 and TRBJ1-2; the D gene is possibly TRBD1 (6 bases). The CDR3 loop spans 13 amino acids. V lost 0 bases, J lost 8 bases, and 11 bases lay in between. Germline-derived CDR1 and CDR2 are SGDLS and YYNGEE. In DNA, the CDR3 is TGTGCCAGCAGCGTAGAATCAGGGGAAGGCTACACCTTC. Residues: CASSVESGEGYTF.

The chain links TRBV11-3 to TRBJ2-7, with 12 bases matching TRBD1. Germline V gene lookup returns CDR1 SGHNT and CDR2 YENEEA. The CDR3 spans 16 residues. Trimming removed 5 bases from V and 6 bases from J; junction bases left unmatched: 11. CDR3 in DNA: TGTGCCAGCAGCGCCTCCTCCGGGACAGGGGGCGGCGAGCAGTACTTC. Amino acid sequence: CASSASSGTGGGEQYF.

This clone was detected only once. This chain uses TRBV19 with TRBJ2-5; 12 bases match TRBD2. The CDR3 is made up of 14 amino acids. Trimming cost V 9 bases and J 5 bases; bases outside gene matches: 7. Germline lookup yields CDR1 LNHDA and CDR2 SQIVND (reference sequence). This chain's CDR3 is CASRLAGDWETQYF. The CDR3, as DNA: TGTGCCAGCAGACTAGCGGGGGACTGGGAGACCCAGTACTTC.

The rearrangement links TRBV29-1 to TRBJ2-7, with a weak D call TRBD2 (6 bases). V gave up 6 bases and J gave up 9 bases, with 15 bases separating them. Germline loops: CDR1 SQVTM, CDR2 ANQGSEA. The CDR3 spans 11 residues. CDR3 residues: CSVLRGRGQYF. CDR3 bases: TGCAGCGTACTAAGAGGGCGGGGGCAGTACTTC.

CDR3 sequence reads: CASSPGTEGNTIYF. Written as DNA, the CDR3 is TGCGCCAGCAGCCCCGGGACAGAAGGAAACACCATATATTTT. The V gene is TRBV5-1, the J gene TRBJ1-3; 7 bases are shared with TRBD1. Germline V gene sequence: CDR1 SGHRS, CDR2 YFSETQ. The CDR3 spans 14 residues. V dropped 4 bases and J dropped 4; count of bases not matched to a gene: 5.

Only a few counts were recorded for this clone. V usage is TRBV7-6 and J usage is TRBJ2-1, with TRBD2 matching 7 bases. The length of the CDR3 is 17 residues. With V trimmed by 0 bases and J by 1 base, 6 bases remained unmatched. Germline V gene sequence: CDR1 SGHVS, CDR2 FNYEAQ. The CDR3 spells CASSLAPSGTSYNEQFF. CDR3 bases: TGTGCCAGCAGCTTAGCCCCGAGCGGGACTTCCTACAATGAGCAGTTCTTC.

This clone has a single count. The V call is TRBV29-1, the J call TRBJ2-7; D is unclear. Germline V gene sequence: CDR1 SQVTM, CDR2 ANQGSEA. This CDR3 region has 14 residues. With 5 bases removed from V and 5 bases from J, the gap between germline ends came to 19 bases. CDR3 in DNA: TGCAGCGTTAAGGAAAGGGCCAGCGAGGACGAGCAGTACTTC. Residues: CSVKERASEDEQYF.